The clone carrying this T cell receptor (beta chain) was picked up one time. Its antigen is undetermined. No neoadjuvant therapy was given to the selected pancreatic ductal adenocarcinoma patients before their surgery. Sequencing was performed with immunoSEQ multiplex PCR; in TCRdb, only in-frame clones are kept and a portion is missing. The sample lists over 90,000 clones, over 90% occurring once. The sample is drawn from a study of T cells in pancreatic ductal adenocarcinoma. Broader study findings: Unique clonotypes were about 8.2-fold more numerous in blood than in tumor. Tumors hold more CD45RO+ effector T cells, which may bias toward lower diversity.

The CDR3 is made up of 13 amino acids. From germline, CDR1 is SNHLY and CDR2 FYNNEI. The germline V and J ends were trimmed by 10 bases and 8 bases, with 17 bases remaining between them. This TCR derives from a human donor with pancreatic ductal adenocarcinoma. The chain links TRBV2 to TRBJ1-4; no clear D gene. The sequenced sample consisted of PBMCs. The CDR3 bases are TGTGCCACCCGCGGCGCTAGCAGGGAAAAACTGTTTTTT. This sequence encodes CATRGASREKLFF.